This T cell receptor beta chain was profiled in a study of early T cells in non-severe SARS-CoV-2 infection. Study-level background: Sequencing used unsorted whole-blood bulk RNA, so chains lack pairing.

The ends lost 1 base at V and 6 bases at J; junction bases unmatched: 6. CDR1 and CDR2 (germline): KGHSH, LQKENI. This CDR3 region has 15 residues. This clonotype occurred many times. Individual cDNA molecules received unique molecular identifiers. TCRdb re-analysed the 5' RACE reads in MiXCR, keeping a single row per CDR3 protein. The sample records more than 35,000 distinct CDR3 sequences, roughly 5.3% being singletons. The source is an adult who was a healthcare worker with PCR-confirmed SARS-CoV-2 infection or an uninfected control (not recorded which). The specimen sequenced was whole blood. The J gene is TRBJ1-5, the V gene TRBV18, with 7 bases that match TRBD1. In DNA, the CDR3 is TGTGCCAGCTCACCACTGACAGGGTTCGGTCAGCCCCAGCATTTT. Amino acids: CASSPLTGFGQPQHF.